This entry lists 22 T cell receptor beta chains sequenced from one sample in a study of cytomegalovirus exposure and HLA in healthy donors. PCR employed 60 Vbeta and 13 Jbeta primers. The repertoire was sequenced with immunoSEQ multiplex PCR; TCRdb's copy has only in-frame clones and lacks some. The sample table includes about 130,000 clones. Sample: PBMCs. These receptors originate from a woman between 35 and 50 years old in good health and CMV-seropositive.

The chain combines TRBV7-9 with TRBJ2-7; weak D call: TRBD1 (5 bases). Trimming pared 3 bases from V and 4 bases from J, leaving 13 bases between. Per the germline V gene, CDR1 is SEHNR and CDR2 is FQNEAQ (reference sequence). The CDR3 covers 14 residues. The CDR3 reads CASSFSGKIYEQYF. The CDR3 DNA reads TGTGCCAGCAGCTTTTCAGGGAAGATTTACGAGCAGTACTTC.

The V gene is TRBV6-1, the J gene TRBJ1-1; TRBD1 matches 7 bases. In germline, CDR1 is MNHNS, CDR2 SASEGT. CDR3 length: 15 residues. J was trimmed by 1 base and V by 7 bases; bases with no gene match: 9. DNA of the CDR3: TGTGCCAGCATTTTAGCCAGGGGGAGGAACACTGAAGCTTTCTTT. Translated: CASILARGRNTEAFF.

The gene calls are TRBV9 and TRBJ2-3; 8 bases match TRBD2. J gave up 6 bases and V 4 bases, and 10 bases lay outside the gene matches. Germline V lookup: CDR1 SGDLS, CDR2 YYNGEE. This CDR3 is built from 15 residues. The CDR3 DNA sequence: TGTGCCAGCAGCCGAAAGCGGGAGAACCGGGATACGCAGTATTTT. It specifies CASSRKRENRDTQYF.

The V and J genes are TRBV10-3 and TRBJ2-1; 9 bases align to TRBD2. This CDR3 comprises 15 residues. Germline trimming cut 6 bases from V and 3 bases from J; bases unmatched to any gene: 6. CDR1 is ENHRY, CDR2 SYGVKD, per germline. The DNA for the CDR3 is TGTGCCATCAGCTCTAGCGGGAATATCTACAATGAGCAGTTCTTC. As protein: CAISSSGNIYNEQFF.

The J gene is TRBJ2-5, the V gene TRBV6-5; no definite D call. Judging by the DNA end, TRBJ2-7 fits better; the J call may be wrong. The CDR3 runs 14 residues. CDR1 and CDR2 from the germline V gene are MNHEY and SVGAGI. The CDR3 here is CASSYSKLSYEQYF. In DNA form, the CDR3 reads TGTGCCAGCAGTTACTCGAAGCTATCCTACGAGCAGTACTTC.

The V call is TRBV5-4, the J call TRBJ2-1, with TRBD2 identical over 8 bases. This CDR3 is built from 16 residues. Germline V gene data show CDR1 as SGHNT and CDR2 as YYREEE (reference sequence). J lost 5 bases, V lost 2 bases, and 9 bases had no gene match. The CDR3 loop is CASSLEALAGNNEQFF. The CDR3 region has the DNA TGTGCCAGCAGCTTAGAGGCCTTAGCGGGAAACAATGAGCAGTTCTTC. Full variable domain (outside the CDR3, taken from reference TRBV5-4 and TRBJ2-1): ETGVTQSPTHLIKTRGQQVTLRCSSQSGHNTVSWYQQALGQGPQFIFQYYREEENGRGNFPPRFSGLQFPNYSSELNVNALELDDSALYLCASSLEALAGNNEQFFGPGTRLTVL.

Points on this clone: Other DNA sequences from this sample encode an identical CDR3 as well. This rearrangement joins TRBV10-3 to TRBJ2-3, with D possibly TRBD1 on 5 matching bases. The germline gives CDR1 ENHRY, CDR2 SYGVKD. Trimming shortened V by 0 bases and J by 2 bases, and 9 bases separated the two germline ends. This CDR3 spans 15 amino acids. CDR3 residues: CAISESQGSTDTQYF. The DNA of the CDR3 is TGTGCCATCAGTGAGTCGCAGGGATCCACAGATACGCAGTATTTT.

The rearrangement links TRBV19 to TRBJ2-1, with D perhaps matching TRBD2 (6 bases). The CDR3 consists of 15 residues. Per germline, CDR1 LNHDA and CDR2 SQIVND (reference sequence). Trimming left V 0 bases short and J 6 bases short, with 12 bases between. This chain's CDR3 is CASSIDGGNSNEQFF. CDR3 bases: TGTGCCAGTAGTATAGATGGCGGGAACAGCAATGAGCAGTTCTTC.

The chain uses TRBV15 and TRBJ1-4; 9 nucleotides align to TRBD1. The germline V gene encodes CDR1 LNHNV and CDR2 YYDKDF (reference sequence). Trimming took 0 bases from V and 4 from J; bases not matched to a gene: 3. CDR3 length: 16 residues. CDR3 bases: TGTGCCACCAGCAGAGATGAGGGACAGGGTAATGAAAAACTGTTTTTT. It encodes CATSRDEGQGNEKLFF.

The chain employs TRBV19 and TRBJ2-7; TRBD2 matches 7 bases. The germline gives CDR1 LNHDA, CDR2 SQIVND (reference sequence). V lost 3 bases, J lost 4 bases, and 9 bases stayed unmatched. The CDR3 consists of 15 residues. CDR3 loop: CASSMSGLGVYEQYF. CDR3 coding DNA: TGTGCCAGTAGTATGTCCGGACTAGGCGTGTACGAGCAGTACTTC.

V is TRBV18 and J is TRBJ1-5; D gene unclear. Per the germline V gene, CDR1 is KGHSH and CDR2 is LQKENI. With 4 bases removed from V and 4 bases from J, the gap between germline ends came to 5 bases. The length of the CDR3 is 12 residues. CDR3 sequence: CASSLLNQPQHF. In nucleotides, the CDR3 is TGTGCCAGCTCACTGCTAAATCAGCCCCAGCATTTT.

This rearrangement joins TRBV4-2 to TRBJ2-3; a weak D match, TRBD2 (6 bases). CDR3 length: 19 residues. Trimming shortened V by 2 bases and J by 2 bases, and 23 bases separated the two germline ends. Germline CDR1 reads LGHNA; CDR2 reads YNFKEQ. CDR3 bases: TGTGCCAGCAGCCAACCCCAACCTGGAGGGGCCCTTTTCACAGATACGCAGTATTTT. Amino acid sequence: CASSQPQPGGALFTDTQYF.

The chain has TRBV18 and TRBJ2-7; D gene unclear. The CDR3 loop spans 14 amino acids. V lost 4 bases, J lost 5 bases, and 15 bases lay in between. In germline, CDR1 is KGHSH, CDR2 LQKENI. CDR3 nucleotides: TGTGCCAGCTCACGTTCCGCAGGAAGCAACGAGCAGTACTTC. It is translated as CASSRSAGSNEQYF.

V and J are TRBV28 and TRBJ2-3, with TRBD2 identical over 11 bases. Germline V lookup: CDR1 MDHEN, CDR2 SYDVKM. V was pared by 6 bases and J by 11 bases, with 7 bases of the junction left unmatched. The CDR3 runs 13 residues. CDR3 sequence: CASSFSGRELQYF. CDR3 sequence (DNA): TGTGCCAGCAGCTTTAGCGGGAGGGAGCTGCAGTATTTT.

This sequence joins TRBV29-1 and TRBJ1-3, with unresolved D. The CDR3 is 12 amino acids. Trimming removed 6 bases from V and 4 bases from J, with 10 bases in between. The germline CDR1 and CDR2 sequences are SQVTM and ANQGSEA. CDR3 nucleotide sequence: TGCAGCGTAACCGGGGTCGGAAACACCATATATTTT. Protein: CSVTGVGNTIYF. Based on the CDR3 plus reference TRBV29-1 and TRBJ1-3, the full variable domain is SAVISQKPSRDICQRGTSLTIQCQVDSQVTMMFWYRQQPGQSLTLIATANQGSEATYESGFVIDKFPISRPNLTFSTLTVSNMSPEDSSIYLCSVTGVGNTIYFGEGSWLTVV.

The chain uses TRBV19 and TRBJ2-3; 9 nucleotides line up with TRBD2. The CDR3 runs to 15 residues. V lost 10 bases, J lost 2 bases, and 10 bases stayed unmatched. CDR1 and CDR2 from the germline V gene are LNHDA and SQIVND (reference sequence). CDR3 sequence reads: CATSPPSGNTDTQYF. For the CDR3, the DNA is TGTGCCACCTCCCCTCCTAGCGGGAACACAGATACGCAGTATTTT.

V usage is TRBV4-1 and J usage is TRBJ2-7; D is possibly TRBD1 (6 bases). The length of the CDR3 is 12 residues. V dropped 4 bases and J dropped 5 bases, with 9 bases sitting between them. Germline V gene data show CDR1 as MGHRA and CDR2 as YSYEKL. The CDR3 DNA sequence: TGCGCCAGCAGCCTCCCAGGGGACGAGCAGTACTTC. It yields the protein CASSLPGDEQYF.

This chain links TRBV27 with TRBJ2-3, with D possibly being TRBD2 (6 bases). Deletions cut 6 bases from V and 2 bases from J, with 18 bases between. The germline V gene encodes CDR1 MNHEY and CDR2 SMNVEV (reference sequence). The CDR3 contains 16 residues. The CDR3 loop reads CASSRGTPLITDTQYF. The CDR3 region has the DNA TGTGCCAGCAGCCGGGGGACCCCCCTTATCACAGATACGCAGTATTTT.

This chain uses TRBV5-6 with TRBJ2-3, with 8 nucleotides matching TRBD2. Trimming removed 0 bases from V and 4 bases from J; junction bases left unmatched: 7. CDR3 size: 16 residues. In germline, CDR1 is SGHDT, CDR2 YYEEEE. CDR3 bases: TGTGCCAGCAGCTTGGGGGGTAGCGGGACCCCAGATACGCAGTATTTT. Translated, it gives CASSLGGSGTPDTQYF. The whole variable domain, remainder taken from reference TRBV5-6 and TRBJ2-3, is DAGVTQSPTHLIKTRGQQVTLRCSPKSGHDTVSWYQQALGQGPQFIFQYYEEEERQRGNFPDRFSGHQFPNYSSELNVNALLLGDSALYLCASSLGGSGTPDTQYFGPGTRLTVL.

The chain is built from TRBV9 and TRBJ2-7, with 9 bases aligning to TRBD1. Germline CDR1 reads SGDLS; CDR2 reads YYNGEE. The V gene end was trimmed by 2 bases and the J gene end by 2 bases; junction bases not matched to a gene: 5. There are 15 residues in the CDR3. The CDR3 DNA reads TGTGCCAGCAGCGTCGACAGGGGGAGTCCCTACGAGCAGTACTTC. This codes for CASSVDRGSPYEQYF.

The rearrangement uses TRBV19 and TRBJ2-3, with a possible D match to TRBD2 (7 bases). The CDR3 extends over 16 amino acids. Trimming removed 6 bases from V and 1 base from J, with 17 bases in between. The germline gives CDR1 LNHDA, CDR2 SQIVND (reference sequence). The CDR3 sequence: CASSPGGLVGTDTQYF. DNA of the CDR3: TGTGCCAGTAGCCCCGGGGGGCTTGTTGGCACAGATACGCAGTATTTT. The full variable domain, with the rest looked up from reference TRBV19 and TRBJ2-3, is DGGITQSPKYLFRKEGQNVTLSCEQNLNHDAMYWYRQDPGQGLRLIYYSQIVNDFQKGDIAEGYSVSREKKESFPLTVTSAQKNPTAFYLCASSPGGLVGTDTQYFGPGTRLTVL.

The V gene is TRBV7-8, the J gene TRBJ1-2; weak D call: TRBD1 (6 bases). CDR3 length equals 15 residues. In germline, CDR1 is SGHVS, CDR2 FQNEAQ. V was pared by 5 bases and J by 3 bases, with 16 bases between. The DNA of the CDR3 is TGTGCCAGCAGCCAAATTGCGGGGGCCGACTATGGCTACACCTTC. Translation: CASSQIAGADYGYTF.